This is a list of T cell receptor beta chains from one sample in a study of blood T cells in healthy people across ages. Via MiXCR, TCRdb re-called the 5' RACE reads, giving one row per CDR3 protein. This sample carries hundreds of thousands of distinct CDR3 sequences, about 28% of them seen once, and the ten largest clones take 15% to 19%. The material sequenced was blood. The receptor set was obtained from an elderly woman in good health. Both conserved end residues are part of each CDR3. A D gene is named only where the DNA matches it firmly. Only some rows state a clone size, as once, few, many or a class for expanded clones.

D: NA; J: TRBJ2-7; size: NA; length: 14; V: TRBV7-8; DNA: TGTGCCAGCAGTTCTCGGACCTTCTCCTACGAGCAGTACTTC; CDR3: CASSSRTFSYEQYF
D: NA; J: TRBJ2-1; size: many; length: 13; V: TRBV5-1; DNA: TGCGCCAGCAGCGGGGGTGGAAGCAATGAGCAGTTCTTC; CDR3: CASSGGGSNEQFF
D: NA; J: TRBJ2-6; size: many; length: 15; V: TRBV3-1; DNA: TGTGCCAGCAGCCAAGTTGTCCCTGGGGCCAACGTCCTGACTTTC; CDR3: CASSQVVPGANVLTF
D: NA; J: TRBJ2-5; size: NA; length: 14; V: TRBV19; DNA: TGTGCCAGTAGTATAACTCCGGGGGAAGAGACCCAGTACTTC; CDR3: CASSITPGEETQYF
D: TRBD1; J: TRBJ2-1; size: many; length: 16; V: TRBV11-2; DNA: TGTGCCAGCAGCTTAGGGTGGGACAGGGGAAACAATGAGCAGTTCTTC; CDR3: CASSLGWDRGNNEQFF
D: NA; J: TRBJ1-5; size: NA; length: 15; V: TRBV4-2; DNA: TGTGCCAGCAGCCAAGATCAAACAGGCAATCAGCCCCAGCATTTT; CDR3: CASSQDQTGNQPQHF
D: NA; J: TRBJ2-3; size: few; length: 15; V: TRBV18; DNA: TGTGCCAGCTCACCGGTGACCCGAAGCACAGATACGCAGTATTTT; CDR3: CASSPVTRSTDTQYF
D: NA; J: TRBJ1-2; size: many; length: 14; V: TRBV6-5; DNA: TGTGCCAGCAGTTATCAGAGTTCGAACTATGGCTACACCTTC; CDR3: CASSYQSSNYGYTF
D: TRBD2; J: TRBJ2-5; size: many; length: 16; V: TRBV5-4; DNA: TGTGCCAGCAGCCCCGGGACTAGCGGGGTTCAAGAGACCCAGTACTTC; CDR3: CASSPGTSGVQETQYF
D: TRBD1; J: TRBJ1-2; size: many; length: 16; V: TRBV4-3; DNA: TGCGCCAGCAGCCAAGGAATTGGACAGGGCCAGTATGGCTACACCTTC; CDR3: CASSQGIGQGQYGYTF
D: NA; J: TRBJ2-1; size: NA; length: 16; V: TRBV7-9; DNA: TGTGCCAGCACCTTTGAAGGGGGGAGACGCTACAATGAGCAGTTCTTC; CDR3: CASTFEGGRRYNEQFF
D: NA; J: TRBJ1-4; size: NA; length: 17; V: TRBV15; DNA: TGTGCCGCCAGCAGAACCCCTATATTAGGGTTGAGTGAAAAACTGTTTTTT; CDR3: CAASRTPILGLSEKLFF
D: NA; J: TRBJ1-1; size: few; length: 13; V: TRBV6-5; DNA: TGTGCCAGCAGTTACAGAATGAACACTGAAGCTTTCTTT; CDR3: CASSYRMNTEAFF
D: NA; J: TRBJ2-3; size: many; length: 14; V: TRBV9; DNA: TGTGCCAGCAGCGTAGAACAACGCACAGATACGCAGTATTTT; CDR3: CASSVEQRTDTQYF
D: NA; J: TRBJ1-5; size: NA; length: 14; V: TRBV5-1; DNA: TGCGCCAGCAGCTTGGCCGGAGACAATCGGCCCCAGCATTTT; CDR3: CASSLAGDNRPQHF
D: NA; J: TRBJ1-1; size: NA; length: 14; V: TRBV20-1; DNA: TGCAGTGCTGGAGGAGGAGGCTTGAACACTGAAGCTTTCTTT; CDR3: CSAGGGGLNTEAFF
D: NA; J: TRBJ2-1; size: NA; length: 19; V: TRBV9; DNA: TGTGCCAGCAGCACCGAATGGGGTGGCGGCTCAAGCTCCTACAATGAGCAGTTCTTC; CDR3: CASSTEWGGGSSSYNEQFF
D: NA; J: TRBJ2-5; size: many; length: 13; V: TRBV12-3/TRBV12-4; DNA: TGTGCCAGCAGTTTAGGGGGCTATGAGACCCAGTACTTC; CDR3: CASSLGGYETQYF
D: NA; J: TRBJ2-7; size: many; length: 16; V: TRBV6-6; DNA: TGTGCCAGCAGTTCCTCCGGGACAAATATACCCTACGAGCAGTACTTC; CDR3: CASSSSGTNIPYEQYF
D: TRBD1; J: TRBJ2-2; size: NA; length: 17; V: TRBV5-5; DNA: TGTGGCAGCACCGTTGATACAGGGGGCGCAAGAACCGGGGAGCTGTTTTTT; CDR3: CGSTVDTGGARTGELFF
D: NA; J: TRBJ1-6; size: many; length: 14; V: TRBV15; DNA: TGTGCCACCAGCTACCCTGCCAGGGATTCACCCCTCCACTTT; CDR3: CATSYPARDSPLHF
D: NA; J: TRBJ2-2; size: NA; length: 15; V: TRBV6-1; DNA: TGTGCCAGCAGTTTTGCGACAACGAACACCGGGGAGCTGTTTTTT; CDR3: CASSFATTNTGELFF
D: NA; J: TRBJ2-7; size: many; length: 14; V: TRBV9; DNA: TGTGCCAGCAGCCTGGGGAGGGGGTCCGACGAGCAGTACTTC; CDR3: CASSLGRGSDEQYF
D: NA; J: TRBJ2-7; size: few; length: 12; V: TRBV18; DNA: TGTGCCACCAAAGGCCCGGGATACGAGCAGTACTTC; CDR3: CATKGPGYEQYF
D: TRBD1; J: TRBJ1-1; size: NA; length: 14; V: TRBV28; DNA: TGTGCCAGCAGTTTTTTCAGGGGGCAACCTGAAGCTTTCTTT; CDR3: CASSFFRGQPEAFF
D: NA; J: TRBJ2-5; size: many; length: 15; V: TRBV20-1; DNA: TGCAGTGCTAGAAGGTCGGCAGGTGGACAAGAGACCCAGTACTTC; CDR3: CSARRSAGGQETQYF
D: NA; J: TRBJ2-1; size: many; length: 14; V: TRBV6-6; DNA: TGTGCCAGCAGGGAGGCGAGCTCCTACAATGAGCAGTTCTTC; CDR3: CASREASSYNEQFF
D: TRBD1; J: TRBJ1-1; size: few; length: 14; V: TRBV6-6; DNA: TGTGCCAGCAGAACTACAGGGGTGAACACTGAAGCTTTCTTT; CDR3: CASRTTGVNTEAFF
D: TRBD2; J: TRBJ2-2; size: few; length: 15; V: TRBV7-7; DNA: TGTGCCAGCAGCCCTAGCGGGGGAGCCTCCGGGGAGCTGTTTTTT; CDR3: CASSPSGGASGELFF
D: TRBD1; J: TRBJ2-1; size: many; length: 14; V: TRBV4-3; DNA: TGCGCCAGCAGCCGTGGGGACAGAGGCAATGAGCAGTTCTTC; CDR3: CASSRGDRGNEQFF
D: TRBD1; J: TRBJ1-6; size: few; length: 14; V: TRBV12-3/TRBV12-4; DNA: TGTGCCAGCAGTGTCACAGGGGCAAATTCACCCCTCCACTTT; CDR3: CASSVTGANSPLHF